Listed here are 5 T cell receptor beta chains from one sample, sequenced in a study of T cells in narcolepsy. TCRdb's copy holds only in-frame clones and misses some; the assay was immunoSEQ multiplex PCR. This table has about 24,000 clones, 65% to 90% appearing once. Sequenced input: memory (CD45RA-) CD4+ T cells from blood. Every receptor here comes from a human donor in good health.

This chain connects TRBV7-2 to TRBJ1-1; no firm D call. Germline CDR1 is SGHTA and CDR2 is FQGNSA. The CDR3 covers 14 residues. V lost 0 bases to trimming and J lost 1 base, with 6 bases between them. The CDR3 DNA sequence: TGTGCCAGCAGCTTAGCCCAAGCGAACACTGAAGCTTTCTTT. This translates into CASSLAQANTEAFF.

The chain couples TRBV5-1 to TRBJ2-5; D not certain. V was cut by 0 bases and J by 3 bases, with 15 bases left in between. The CDR3 has 16 amino acids. Germline V gene lookup returns CDR1 SGHRS and CDR2 YFSETQ. CDR3 region: CASSLGQVAREETQYF. CDR3 coding DNA: TGCGCCAGCAGCTTGGGGCAGGTCGCCCGGGAAGAGACCCAGTACTTC.

V and J are TRBV6-1 and TRBJ2-7; 8 nucleotides agree with TRBD1. V shed 6 bases and J 1 base; nucleotides not matched to a gene: 2. The CDR3 contains 13 residues. CDR1 is MNHNS, CDR2 SASEGT, per germline. The CDR3: CASSRQGSYEQYF. CDR3 sequence (DNA): TGTGCCAGCAGCCGACAGGGGTCCTACGAGCAGTACTTC.

This clone was counted a single time. At one end, the junction sequence differs from germline, possibly due to a read error. The chain has TRBV14 and TRBJ2-1; D gene unclear. The CDR3 consists of 12 residues. The germline gives CDR1 SGHDN, CDR2 FVKESK. This CDR3 reads CASSRVSALLVF. The CDR3 bases are TGTGCCAGCAGCCGAGTTTCGGCACTTTTGGTCTTC.

In DNA form, the CDR3 reads TGTGCCAGCAGGTCGATCGGACAGGGCAATCAGCCCCAGCATTTT. Translating it yields CASRSIGQGNQPQHF. This sequence joins TRBV6-6 and TRBJ1-5; TRBD1 matches 7 bases. The CDR3 has 15 residues. Germline V gene sequence: CDR1 MNHNY, CDR2 SVGAGI (reference sequence). The ends lost 6 bases at V and 2 bases at J; junction bases unmatched: 7.